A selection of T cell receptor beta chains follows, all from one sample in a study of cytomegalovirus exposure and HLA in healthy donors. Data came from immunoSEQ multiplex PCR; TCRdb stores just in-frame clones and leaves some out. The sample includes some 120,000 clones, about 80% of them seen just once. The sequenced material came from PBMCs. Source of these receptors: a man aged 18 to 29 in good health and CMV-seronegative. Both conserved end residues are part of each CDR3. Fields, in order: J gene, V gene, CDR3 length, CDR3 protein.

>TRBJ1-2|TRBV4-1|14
CASSQPGTTYGYTF
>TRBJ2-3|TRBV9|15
CASSVAIRVEDTQYF
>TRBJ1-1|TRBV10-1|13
CASSKQGGTEAFF
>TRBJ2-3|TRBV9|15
CASSPQPSGTDTQYF
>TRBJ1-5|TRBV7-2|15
CASSLKFAGVQPQHF
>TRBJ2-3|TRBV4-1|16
CASSQVRDRVTDTQYF
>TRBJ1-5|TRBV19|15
CATTTRQGFNQPQHF
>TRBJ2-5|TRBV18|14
CASSTRQVQETQYF
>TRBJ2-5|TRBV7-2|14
CASSLSLVGETQYF
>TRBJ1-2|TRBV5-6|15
CASSTRGQGHYGYTF
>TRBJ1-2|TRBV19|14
CASNTGGPIYGYTF
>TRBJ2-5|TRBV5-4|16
CASSLEASGYQETQYF
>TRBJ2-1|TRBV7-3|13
CASSVPGVGEQFF
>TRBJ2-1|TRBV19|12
CASSIMENEQFF
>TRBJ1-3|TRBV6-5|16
CASSSRTASSGNTIYF
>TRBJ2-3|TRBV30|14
CAWSVSVRGDTQYF
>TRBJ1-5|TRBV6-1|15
CASRVDRAGNQPQHF
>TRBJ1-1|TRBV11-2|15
CASSFRQGADTEAFF